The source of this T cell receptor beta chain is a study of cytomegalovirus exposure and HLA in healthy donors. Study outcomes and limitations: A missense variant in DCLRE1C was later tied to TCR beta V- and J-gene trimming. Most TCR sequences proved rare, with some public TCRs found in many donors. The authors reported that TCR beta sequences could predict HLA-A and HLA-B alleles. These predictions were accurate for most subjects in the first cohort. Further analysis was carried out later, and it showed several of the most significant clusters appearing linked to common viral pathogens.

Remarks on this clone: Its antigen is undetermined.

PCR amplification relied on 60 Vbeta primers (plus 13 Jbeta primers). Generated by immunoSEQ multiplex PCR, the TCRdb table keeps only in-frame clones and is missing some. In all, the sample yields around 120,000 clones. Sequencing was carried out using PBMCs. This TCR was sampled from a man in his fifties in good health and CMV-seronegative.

CDR3 in amino acids: CASSFRPQVEAFF. The CDR3 DNA sequence: TGTGCCAGCAGCTTTCGACCTCAGGTTGAAGCTTTCTTT. The chain has TRBV5-4 and TRBJ1-1; D gene uncertain. Looked up from germline, CDR1 is SGHNT and CDR2 is YYREEE (reference sequence). Trimming removed 2 bases at V and 7 bases at J, with 12 bases between. This CDR3 has 13 amino acids.